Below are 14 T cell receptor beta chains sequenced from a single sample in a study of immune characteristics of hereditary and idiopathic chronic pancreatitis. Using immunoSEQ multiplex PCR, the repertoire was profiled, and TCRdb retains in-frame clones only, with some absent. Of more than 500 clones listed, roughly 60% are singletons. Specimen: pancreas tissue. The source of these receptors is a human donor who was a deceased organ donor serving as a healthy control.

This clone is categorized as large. The CDR3 loop is CASSKGGTPYSNQPQHF. The CDR3 bases are TGTGCCAGCAGCAAAGGGGGTACACCTTATAGCAATCAGCCCCAGCATTTT. The chain carries TRBV21-1 and TRBJ1-5. TRBV21-1 is shown as a pseudogene. This CDR3 is 17 amino acids long.

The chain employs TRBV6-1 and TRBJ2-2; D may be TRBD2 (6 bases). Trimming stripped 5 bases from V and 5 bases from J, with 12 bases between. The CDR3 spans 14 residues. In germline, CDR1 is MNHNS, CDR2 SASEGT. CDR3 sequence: CASSHPTSTGELFF. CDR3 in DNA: TGTGCCAGCAGTCACCCGACTAGTACCGGGGAGCTGTTTTTT.

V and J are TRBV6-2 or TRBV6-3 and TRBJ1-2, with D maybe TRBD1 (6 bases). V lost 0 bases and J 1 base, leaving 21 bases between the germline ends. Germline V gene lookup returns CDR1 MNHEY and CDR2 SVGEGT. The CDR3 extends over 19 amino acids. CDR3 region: CASSYSPQNADRYNYGYTF. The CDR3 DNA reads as TGTGCCAGCAGTTACTCACCGCAGAATGCCGACAGGTATAACTATGGCTACACCTTC.

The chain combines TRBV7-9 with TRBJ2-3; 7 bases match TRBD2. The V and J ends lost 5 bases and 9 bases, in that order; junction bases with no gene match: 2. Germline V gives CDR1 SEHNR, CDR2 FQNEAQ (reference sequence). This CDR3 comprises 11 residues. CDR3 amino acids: CASSMGGTQYF. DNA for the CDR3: TGTGCCAGCAGCATGGGAGGGACGCAGTATTTT.

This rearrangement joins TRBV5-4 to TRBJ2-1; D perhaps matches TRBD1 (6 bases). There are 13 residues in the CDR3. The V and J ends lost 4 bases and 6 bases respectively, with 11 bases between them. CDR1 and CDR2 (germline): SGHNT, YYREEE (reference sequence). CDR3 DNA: TGTGCCAGCAGCAAGAACAGGGCCAATGAGCAGTTCTTC. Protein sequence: CASSKNRANEQFF.

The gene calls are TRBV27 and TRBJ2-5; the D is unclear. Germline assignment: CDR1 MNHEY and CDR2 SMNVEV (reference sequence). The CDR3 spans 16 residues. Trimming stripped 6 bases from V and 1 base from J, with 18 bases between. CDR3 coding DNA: TGTGCCAGCAGAGAGAGCTGGGCAGCAAGCCAAGAGACCCAGTACTTC. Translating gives CASRESWAASQETQYF.

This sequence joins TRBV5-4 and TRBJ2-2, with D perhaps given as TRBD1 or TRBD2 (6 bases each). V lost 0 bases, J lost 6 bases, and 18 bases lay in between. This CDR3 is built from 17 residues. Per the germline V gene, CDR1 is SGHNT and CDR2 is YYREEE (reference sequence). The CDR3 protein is CASSLAGPSGASGELFF. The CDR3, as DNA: TGTGCCAGCAGCTTGGCCGGACCGTCGGGGGCCTCCGGGGAGCTGTTTTTT.

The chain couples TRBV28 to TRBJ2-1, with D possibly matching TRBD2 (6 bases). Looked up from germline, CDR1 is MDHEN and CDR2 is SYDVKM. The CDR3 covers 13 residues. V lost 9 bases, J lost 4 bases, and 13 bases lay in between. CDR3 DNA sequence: TGTGCCAGTAAGGACTACATATACAATGAGCAGTTCTTC. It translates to CASKDYIYNEQFF. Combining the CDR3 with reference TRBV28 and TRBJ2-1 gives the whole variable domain DVKVTQSSRYLVKRTGEKVFLECVQDMDHENMFWYRQDPGLGLRLIYFSYDVKMKEKGDIPEGYSVSREKKERFSLILESASTNQTSMYLCASKDYIYNEQFFGPGTRLTVL.

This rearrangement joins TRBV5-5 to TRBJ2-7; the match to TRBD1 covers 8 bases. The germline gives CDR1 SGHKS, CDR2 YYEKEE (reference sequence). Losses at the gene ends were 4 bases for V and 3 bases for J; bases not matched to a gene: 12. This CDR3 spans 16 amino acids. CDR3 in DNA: TGTGCCAGCAGCGACCCACCTAGGACAGGGAACTACGAGCAGTACTTC. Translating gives CASSDPPRTGNYEQYF. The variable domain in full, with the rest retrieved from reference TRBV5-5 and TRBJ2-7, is DAGVTQSPTHLIKTRGQQVTLRCSPISGHKSVSWYQQVLGQGPQFIFQYYEKEERGRGNFPDRFSARQFPNYSSELNVNALLLGDSALYLCASSDPPRTGNYEQYFGPGTRLTVT.

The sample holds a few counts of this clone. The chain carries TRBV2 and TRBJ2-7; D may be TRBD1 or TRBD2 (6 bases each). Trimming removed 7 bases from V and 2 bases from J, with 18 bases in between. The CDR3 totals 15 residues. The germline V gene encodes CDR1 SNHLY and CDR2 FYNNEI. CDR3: CASNPGAGVTYEQYF. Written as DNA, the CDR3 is TGTGCCAGCAACCCGGGAGCAGGGGTCACCTACGAGCAGTACTTC.

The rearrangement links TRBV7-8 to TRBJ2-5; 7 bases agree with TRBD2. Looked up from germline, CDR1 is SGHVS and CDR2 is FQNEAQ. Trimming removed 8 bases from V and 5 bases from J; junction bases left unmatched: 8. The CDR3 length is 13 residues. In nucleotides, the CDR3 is TGTGCCAGCCAGCGGGACCTGGGGGAGACCCAGTACTTC. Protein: CASQRDLGETQYF.

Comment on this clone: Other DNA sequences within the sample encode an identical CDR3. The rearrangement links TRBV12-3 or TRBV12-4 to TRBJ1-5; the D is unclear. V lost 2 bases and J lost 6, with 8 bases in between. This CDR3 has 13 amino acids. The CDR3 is CASSLLGVQPQHF. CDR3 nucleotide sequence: TGTGCCAGCAGTTTACTTGGTGTTCAGCCCCAGCATTTT.

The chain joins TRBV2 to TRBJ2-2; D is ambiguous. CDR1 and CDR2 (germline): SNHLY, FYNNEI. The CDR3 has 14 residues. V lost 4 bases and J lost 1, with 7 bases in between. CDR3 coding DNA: TGTGCCAGCAGTGCCAGTTGGAACACCGGGGAGCTGTTTTTT. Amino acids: CASSASWNTGELFF.

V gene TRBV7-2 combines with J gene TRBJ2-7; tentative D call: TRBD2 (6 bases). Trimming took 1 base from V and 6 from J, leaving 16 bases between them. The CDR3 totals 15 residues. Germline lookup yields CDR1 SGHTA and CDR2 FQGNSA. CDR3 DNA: TGTGCCAGCAGCTTAGTAGGACTACCACGATCCGAGCAGTACTTC. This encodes CASSLVGLPRSEQYF. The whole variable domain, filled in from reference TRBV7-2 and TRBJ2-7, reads GAGVSQSPSNKVTEKGKDVELRCDPISGHTALYWYRQSLGQGLEFLIYFQGNSAPDKSGLPSDRFSAERTGGSVSTLTIQRTQQEDSAVYLCASSLVGLPRSEQYFGPGTRLTVT.